A single sample gave rise to the 21 T cell receptor beta chains below, sequenced in a study of blood T cell repertoires in COVID-19. TCRdb keeps only in-frame clones here, not all; method: immunoSEQ multiplex PCR. The sample lists roughly 85,000 clones; roughly 90% were seen once. Sequencing was performed on peripheral blood. The receptors derive from a man in his forties or fifties with active or convalescent COVID-19.

This clone was detected once. CDR3 protein: CASSPVLANEKLFF. CDR3 nucleotides: TGTGCCAGCTCCCCTGTCCTGGCCAATGAAAAACTGTTTTTT. J is TRBJ1-4 and V is TRBV18; D uncertain. The length of the CDR3 is 14 residues. Germline CDR1 KGHSH, CDR2 LQKENI. V was pared by 6 bases and J by 5 bases, with 13 bases between.

This chain links TRBV7-9 with TRBJ2-1; 9 bases fit TRBD2. The ends lost 5 bases at V and 7 bases at J; junction bases unmatched: 12. Germline V gene lookup returns CDR1 SEHNR and CDR2 FQNEAQ (reference sequence). This CDR3 comprises 16 residues. The CDR3 sequence: CASSQIYSGSGNEQFF. In DNA form, the CDR3 reads TGTGCCAGCAGCCAAATATATAGCGGGAGCGGTAATGAGCAGTTCTTC.

This chain links TRBV2 with TRBJ2-2, with TRBD2 matching 15 bases. With V trimmed by 3 bases and J by 4 bases, 0 bases remained unmatched. This CDR3 is 16 amino acids long. Germline CDR1 reads SNHLY; CDR2 reads FYNNEI. The CDR3 protein is CASSEGLAGGTGELFF. Here the CDR3 DNA reads TGTGCCAGCAGTGAGGGACTAGCGGGAGGCACCGGGGAGCTGTTTTTT.

The J gene is TRBJ1-1, the V gene TRBV28; weak D call: TRBD1 (5 bases). The CDR3 spans 16 residues. The germline V and J ends were trimmed by 2 bases and 3 bases, with 16 bases remaining between them. Germline V CDR1 and CDR2: MDHEN, SYDVKM. For the CDR3, the DNA is TGTGCCAGCAGTTTAGGGGGACGGGGGACTTACACTGAAGCTTTCTTT. It codes for CASSLGGRGTYTEAFF.

This rearrangement joins TRBV6-5 to TRBJ1-3; D uncertain. The length of the CDR3 is 12 residues. Germline V lookup: CDR1 MNHEY, CDR2 SVGAGI. Trimming pared 7 bases from V and 2 bases from J, leaving 6 bases between. CDR3 region: CASTLPGNTIYF. For the CDR3, the DNA is TGTGCCAGCACCCTCCCTGGAAACACCATATATTTT.

The V call is TRBV5-1, the J call TRBJ1-1; D may be TRBD1 (6 bases). Germline V gene lookup returns CDR1 SGHRS and CDR2 YFSETQ. This CDR3 has 17 residues. V lost 4 bases and J lost 0, with 19 bases in between. CDR3 in DNA: TGCGCCAGCAGCATTGGTTTCGGGGGGCGGATGAACACTGAAGCTTTCTTT. Residues: CASSIGFGGRMNTEAFF. Drawing the rest from reference TRBV5-1 and TRBJ1-1, the complete variable domain is KAGVTQTPRYLIKTRGQQVTLSCSPISGHRSVSWYQQTPGQGLQFLFEYFSETQRNKGNFPGRFSGRQFSNSRSEMNVSTLELGDSALYLCASSIGFGGRMNTEAFFGQGTRLTVV.

V usage is TRBV28 and J usage is TRBJ1-2; TRBD1 is a possible D gene (6 bases). The germline V gene encodes CDR1 MDHEN and CDR2 SYDVKM. V lost 2 bases and J 4 bases, leaving 17 bases between the germline ends. The CDR3 runs to 16 residues. The CDR3 loop reads CASSLTAGDLSYGYTF. CDR3 nucleotides: TGTGCCAGCAGTTTAACGGCAGGGGACCTTAGCTATGGCTACACCTTC.

This chain links TRBV5-1 with TRBJ2-5, with D perhaps matching TRBD1 (6 bases). The ends were cut back, 3 bases at V and 5 bases at J, with 11 bases in the middle. The CDR3 covers 13 residues. Germline V CDR1 and CDR2: SGHRS, YFSETQ. In DNA, the CDR3 is TGCGCCAGCAGCTCACAGGGTTACGAGACCCAGTACTTC. It specifies CASSSQGYETQYF.

The chain recombines TRBV5-1 with TRBJ1-2, with 7 positions matching TRBD1. J gave up 5 bases and V 0 bases, and 10 bases lay outside the gene matches. From germline, CDR1 is SGHRS and CDR2 YFSETQ. This CDR3 comprises 16 residues. CDR3 amino acids: CASSLAMTGTRYGYTF. The DNA for the CDR3 is TGCGCCAGCAGCTTGGCCATGACAGGGACTAGATATGGCTACACCTTC.

The rearrangement links TRBV12-3 or TRBV12-4 to TRBJ1-6; 8 nucleotides line up with TRBD1. V dropped 6 bases and J dropped 10; count of bases not matched to a gene: 5. CDR3 size: 13 residues. The DNA for the CDR3 is TGTGCCAGCAGCCAGGACAGGGTCTCACCCCTCCACTTT. Translation: CASSQDRVSPLHF.

This clone appeared once. The genes are TRBV5-1 and TRBJ1-5, with TRBD1 matching over 7 bases. The CDR3 loop spans 14 amino acids. Per germline, CDR1 SGHRS and CDR2 YFSETQ. V shed 3 bases, J shed 4 bases, and the junction held 4 bases outside the gene matches. The CDR3 DNA follows: TGCGCCAGCAGCTCCGGGACAGAGAATCAGCCCCAGCATTTT. Amino acids: CASSSGTENQPQHF.

The chain is built from TRBV5-4 and TRBJ2-5, with 11 bases matching TRBD1. The CDR3 loop spans 15 amino acids. After removal of 0 bases from V and 5 bases from J, the junction contained 3 bases not matched to a gene. Germline V gene lookup returns CDR1 SGHNT and CDR2 YYREEE (reference sequence). The chain's CDR3 is CASSLGGQGDETQYF. The DNA of the CDR3 is TGTGCCAGCAGCTTGGGGGGACAGGGGGACGAGACCCAGTACTTC.

The chain has TRBV7-2 and TRBJ1-2; D is unresolved. The length of the CDR3 is 15 residues. Per germline, CDR1 SGHTA and CDR2 FQGNSA. V lost 1 base and J 7 bases, leaving 16 bases between the germline ends. The CDR3 reads CASSLDFFGSGGYTF. CDR3 nucleotide sequence: TGTGCCAGCAGCTTAGATTTTTTTGGGAGCGGTGGCTACACCTTC.

This chain uses TRBV14 with TRBJ1-1; perhaps TRBD1 as D (5 bases). Per the germline V gene, CDR1 is SGHDN and CDR2 is FVKESK. This CDR3 is 17 amino acids long. V lost 0 bases, J lost 4 bases, and 18 bases lay in between. The CDR3 reads CASSQDPTGVRGTEAFF. CDR3 in DNA: TGTGCCAGCAGCCAAGACCCCACGGGGGTGAGGGGCACTGAAGCTTTCTTT.

This chain uses TRBV24-1 with TRBJ2-3, with TRBD1 as a possible D gene (6 bases). CDR1 and CDR2 from the germline V gene are KGHDR and SFDVKD. CDR3 length: 15 residues. Trimming took 1 base from V and 4 from J, leaving 11 bases between them. The CDR3 spells CATSDFLGAADTQYF. In DNA form, the CDR3 reads TGTGCCACCAGTGATTTTTTGGGGGCGGCAGATACGCAGTATTTT.

The V call is TRBV5-5, the J call TRBJ1-5; 9 nucleotides line up with TRBD1. The ends lost 5 bases at V and 3 bases at J; junction bases unmatched: 12. Germline V gene sequence: CDR1 SGHKS, CDR2 YYEKEE (reference sequence). This CDR3 is built from 17 residues. The CDR3 coding sequence is TGTGCCAGCAGTATTATAGATCGGGACAGGGTCAATCAGCCCCAGCATTTT. Its protein is CASSIIDRDRVNQPQHF. Using reference TRBV5-5 and TRBJ1-5 for the parts outside the CDR3, the full variable domain is DAGVTQSPTHLIKTRGQQVTLRCSPISGHKSVSWYQQVLGQGPQFIFQYYEKEERGRGNFPDRFSARQFPNYSSELNVNALLLGDSALYLCASSIIDRDRVNQPQHFGDGTRLSIL.

The V and J genes are TRBV5-6 and TRBJ2-4; 10 bases map to TRBD2. Germline CDR1 is SGHDT and CDR2 is YYEEEE. The trim removed 1 base at V and 6 bases at J, leaving 4 bases unmatched. The CDR3 covers 15 residues. CDR3 sequence reads: CASSLLAGDLNIQYF. DNA for the CDR3: TGTGCCAGCAGCTTGCTAGCGGGGGACCTAAACATTCAGTACTTC.

The V call is TRBV7-2, the J call TRBJ2-5; 8 nucleotides agree with TRBD2. CDR1 is SGHTA and CDR2 is FQGNSA in the germline V gene. CDR3 length: 14 residues. After removal of 0 bases from V and 5 bases from J, the junction contained 2 bases not matched to a gene. CDR3 sequence reads: CASSLALAGETQYF. The CDR3, as DNA: TGTGCCAGCAGCTTAGCCTTAGCGGGGGAGACCCAGTACTTC.

The V call is TRBV3-1 (or the pseudogene TRBV3-2), the J call TRBJ2-1; D is perhaps TRBD2 (5 bases). V dropped 0 bases and J dropped 4 bases, with 13 bases sitting between them. The CDR3 is made up of 16 amino acids. Per the germline V gene, CDR1 is LGHDT and CDR2 is YNNKEL (reference sequence). CDR3 amino acids: CASSQDAGGFYNEQFF. CDR3 DNA sequence: TGTGCCAGCAGCCAAGACGCTGGCGGGTTTTACAATGAGCAGTTCTTC.

This clone was counted a few times. This chain joins TRBV5-6 and TRBJ1-5; tentatively, D is TRBD1 (6 bases). V lost 1 base to trimming and J lost 2 bases, with 16 bases between them. Germline CDR1 is SGHDT and CDR2 is YYEEEE. The CDR3 has 17 amino acids. The CDR3 region is CASSLYRDTGRNQPQHF. DNA of the CDR3: TGTGCCAGCAGCTTGTACCGGGACACAGGTCGCAATCAGCCCCAGCATTTT.

This clone appeared a few times. The V call is TRBV3-1 (or the pseudogene TRBV3-2), the J call TRBJ1-5, with TRBD1 identical over 8 bases. The germline V gene encodes CDR1 LGHDT and CDR2 YNNKEL (reference sequence). V was pared by 0 bases and J by 9 bases, with 7 bases of the junction left unmatched. This CDR3 is built from 15 residues. CDR3 bases: TGTGCCAGCAGCCAAGATCGGACAGGGTCGGGGCCCCAGCATTTT. Translating it yields CASSQDRTGSGPQHF.